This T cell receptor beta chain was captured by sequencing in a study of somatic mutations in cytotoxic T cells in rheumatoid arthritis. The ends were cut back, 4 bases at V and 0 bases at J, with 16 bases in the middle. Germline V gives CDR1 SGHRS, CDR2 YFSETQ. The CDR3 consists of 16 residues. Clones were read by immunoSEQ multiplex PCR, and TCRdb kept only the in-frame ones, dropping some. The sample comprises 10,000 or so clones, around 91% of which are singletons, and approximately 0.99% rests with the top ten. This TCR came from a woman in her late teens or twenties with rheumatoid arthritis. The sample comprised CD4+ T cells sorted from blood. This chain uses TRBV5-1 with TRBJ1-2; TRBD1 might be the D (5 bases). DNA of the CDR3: TGCGCCAGCAGCCCCGGGGGGGGAGTCACTAACTATGGCTACACCTTC. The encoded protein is CASSPGGGVTNYGYTF.